This TCR beta chain was retrieved from a study of T cells after yellow fever vaccination (dated by TCRdb to between 2018 and 2020). Study-wide context: The SMART-Seq v4 Ultra Low Input RNA kit was used to prepare libraries from fractions with low cell numbers. Two healthy male donors made up the cohort, one aged 18 to 30 years and the other aged 30 to 39 years. Bulk TCR alpha and beta repertoires were sequenced longitudinally to track T-cell clones before and after primary and booster YFV17D yellow fever vaccination. Blood samples were taken at several timepoints before and after primary and secondary immunization, and bulk PBMC replicates and cell subsets were isolated. General study outcomes and caveats: FACS-sorted repertoires could contain abundant contaminating clonotypes from the bulk population, so computational filtering was required. Most clones expanded after primary vaccination were re-detected after the booster (96% of CD4 and approximately 88% of CD8), suggesting broad memory maintenance. A small share of clonotypes was detected in both CD4 and CD8 compartments, with the overlap likely arising from convergent recombination. The secondary T-cell response was found to be weaker but faster than the primary response, with a peak reached on day 5 rather than on day 15. The study included only a couple of donors, which limits how far the findings can be generalized.

TCR cDNA was synthesized by 5'RACE template switching, through which a universal primer site and unique molecular identifiers were introduced. Priming for cDNA synthesis came from both the TCR alpha and TCR beta constant segments. Libraries were amplified in two PCR steps, with sample barcodes and sequencing adapters added in the second step. Sequencing of libraries was done on Illumina HiSeq 2500 (2x100 bp) or NovaSeq (2x150 bp). The original pipeline was this. Reads were demultiplexed and collapsed into UMI consensus sequences with MIGEC, and V(D)J alignment was performed with MiXCR. Vaccine-responding clonotypes were identified with edgeR using replicate PBMC samples, with FDR below 0.01 and a log2 fold change above 5 up to day 15 being required. Each bulk clonotype was labeled CD4 or CD8 based on which sequenced repertoire, CD4 or CD8, contained the clonotype at higher abundance. TCRdb trimmed public reads at Q25 via fastp, called clones via MiXCR and kept in-frame beta chains. Every distinct CDR3 protein forms one entry, paired with its most common genes and DNA. These V and J calls originate from TCRdb's pipeline instead of the authors' own analysis. In this sample the table shows some 600,000 distinct CDR3 sequences, 9% to 15% of which occur a single time. About 15% of the sample belongs to the ten largest clones.

With respect to this clonotype: Its antigen target is currently unknown. No quality values exist for individual bases; no much larger clone is one base distant.

Taken from the germline V gene, the CDR1 and CDR2 loops are SQVTM and ANQGSEA. The CDR3 holds 14 amino acids from the cysteine to the phenylalanine. Only CDR3 DNA remains: 42 bases, in frame from the first base. V is trimmed back by 8 bases and J by 10 bases, and the junction contains 12 bases that no gene match accounts for. Reading the label with the study, this specimen's treatment or condition is: live attenuated yellow fever vaccine strain. At each blood-draw timepoint, two biological replicates of bulk PBMCs were collected. PBMCs were isolated from peripheral blood using a standard Ficoll-Paque protocol. TriZol was used to extract RNA from bulk PBMCs, from CD4 and CD8 fractions, and from dextramer-positive and dextramer-negative fractions.

This clonotype originated in a man younger than 40 who received the YFV17D yellow fever vaccine. The chain links TRBV29-1 with TRBJ2-1; 12 central nucleotides agree with TRBD1. The sequencing here drew on PBMCs, taken on the day of the yellow fever booster vaccination. This receptor has the CDR3 CSMWDRGRFNEQFF. In nucleotides, the sequence is TGCAGCATGTGGGACAGGGGGCGATTCAACGAGCAGTTCTTC.